The 25 T cell receptor beta chains below were found in one sample sequenced in a study of Ad26.COV2.S vaccination and SARS-CoV-2 variants. The treatment: some 20 received Ad26.COV2.S at low or high dose, single or two shots; roughly 5 received placebo; per-sample allocation not given. Sampling happened 63 days after the first vaccine or placebo injection. Repertoires were generated with immunoSEQ multiplex PCR, while TCRdb's copy carries only in-frame clones and drops some. The sample lists 200,000 to 250,000 clones, approximately 87% seen once, with about 10% in the top ten. Material: peripheral blood, obtained in a trial of Ad26.COV2.S vaccine versus placebo. The receptors originated from a person aged 18-60 years who received the Ad26.COV2.S COVID-19 vaccine or a placebo.

This clone has a count of ten or more. The CDR3 reads CASTTFGDSTDTQYF. CDR3 in DNA: TGCGCCAGCACCACCTTCGGGGACAGCACAGATACGCAGTATTTT. The V call is TRBV10-1, the J call TRBJ2-3; the D call may be TRBD1 or TRBD2 (5 bases each). V was trimmed by 7 bases and J by 0 bases, leaving 14 bases between them. The CDR3 has 15 amino acids. Germline CDR1 is WNHNN and CDR2 is SYGVQD (reference sequence).

The chain recombines TRBV5-1 with TRBJ1-3; maybe TRBD1 (5 bases). V was clipped by 5 bases and J by 9 bases, with 18 bases between them. The germline V gene has CDR1 SGHRS and CDR2 YFSETQ. This CDR3 spans 14 amino acids. The CDR3 spells CASSAGTRGFTIYF. CDR3 sequence (DNA): TGCGCCAGCAGTGCCGGGACCCGTGGATTCACCATATATTTT.

This clone has only one observation. The V gene is TRBV19, the J gene TRBJ2-7, with TRBD1 matching 10 bases. The CDR3 runs 17 residues. The germline V gene encodes CDR1 LNHDA and CDR2 SQIVND (reference sequence). Trimming took 1 base from V and 5 from J; bases not matched to a gene: 11. DNA of the CDR3: TGTGCCAGTAGTATAGTCCTGACCCGGGACAGGGGAAACGAGCAGTACTTC. It translates to CASSIVLTRDRGNEQYF. The variable domain in full, completed from reference TRBV19 and TRBJ2-7, reads DGGITQSPKYLFRKEGQNVTLSCEQNLNHDAMYWYRQDPGQGLRLIYYSQIVNDFQKGDIAEGYSVSREKKESFPLTVTSAQKNPTAFYLCASSIVLTRDRGNEQYFGPGTRLTVT.

The V gene is TRBV5-1, the J gene TRBJ2-7; the D gene is possibly TRBD1 (6 bases). This CDR3 has 14 residues. Germline loops: CDR1 SGHRS, CDR2 YFSETQ. The V gene lost 1 base and the J gene lost 2 bases, with 10 bases spanning the gap. The CDR3, as DNA: TGCGCCAGCAGCTTGTTAGGACAGACCTACGAGCAGTACTTC. It encodes CASSLLGQTYEQYF.

This chain connects TRBV6-4 to TRBJ2-4; TRBD1 matches at 8 bases. V was pared by 4 bases and J by 8 bases, with 10 bases of the junction left unmatched. Looked up from germline, CDR1 is MRHNA and CDR2 is SNTAGT. The CDR3 has 15 amino acids. As DNA, the CDR3 is TGTGCCAGCAGTGCTACGACAGGGGTCGGGGACATTCAGTACTTC. Translating it yields CASSATTGVGDIQYF.

The chain links TRBV14 to TRBJ2-7, with 7 bases matching TRBD1. Germline V lookup: CDR1 SGHDN, CDR2 FVKESK. With 4 bases clipped from V and 7 bases from J, the junction kept 7 bases outside the gene matches. CDR3 size: 13 residues. As DNA, the CDR3 is TGTGCCAGCAGCCCTAGGGGGCGGCCGGAGCAGTACTTC. Amino acids: CASSPRGRPEQYF.

There are a few counts of this clone. The chain uses TRBV10-2 and TRBJ2-7; D is undetermined. This CDR3 comprises 12 residues. The V end lost 0 bases, the J end lost 3 bases, and 3 bases lay between the germline ends. CDR1 and CDR2 (germline): WSHSY, SAAADI. The CDR3 reads CASSESIYEQYF. Written as DNA, the CDR3 is TGCGCCAGCAGTGAGTCGATCTACGAGCAGTACTTC.

J is TRBJ2-1 and V is TRBV27; perhaps TRBD1 as D (5 bases). The germline CDR1 and CDR2 sequences are MNHEY and SMNVEV (reference sequence). Trimming removed 0 bases from V and 9 bases from J, with 15 bases in between. CDR3 length: 15 residues. The CDR3 reads CASSLSNLGRSEQFF. The CDR3 bases are TGTGCCAGCAGTTTATCTAACCTGGGGCGGTCTGAGCAGTTCTTC.

The V call is TRBV24-1, the J call TRBJ2-1; 10 bases map to TRBD2. This CDR3 spans 16 amino acids. Germline V lookup: CDR1 KGHDR, CDR2 SFDVKD. Trimming took 1 base from V and 8 from J; bases not matched to a gene: 7. The CDR3 DNA is TGTGCCACCAGTGATTTAGCGGGGGGGCCTTTTCATGAGCAGTTCTTC. It encodes CATSDLAGGPFHEQFF.

The rearrangement joins TRBV2 to TRBJ1-5, with D perhaps TRBD1 (6 bases). CDR1 and CDR2 (germline): SNHLY, FYNNEI. V dropped 4 bases and J dropped 3 bases, with 16 bases sitting between them. This CDR3 contains 16 residues. CDR3 sequence: CASSAGQGGPNQPQHF. The CDR3 nucleotides read TGTGCCAGCAGTGCGGGACAAGGGGGACCCAATCAGCCCCAGCATTTT.

CDR3 nucleotide sequence: TGTGCCAGCAGTACGGATCAGGGTGAATCCTACAATGAGCAGTTCTTC. The encoded protein is CASSTDQGESYNEQFF. This chain links TRBV25-1 with TRBJ2-1; D is perhaps TRBD1 (5 bases). Germline loops: CDR1 MGHDK, CDR2 SYGVNS. V lost 5 bases and J 1 base, leaving 15 bases between the germline ends. This CDR3 spans 16 amino acids.

This clone occurred once. The CDR3 loop reads CASSLAGTAERGYTF. The CDR3 DNA is TGTGCCAGCAGCTTAGCCGGGACAGCCGAACGGGGCTACACCTTC. The chain has TRBV7-6 and TRBJ1-2; TRBD1 agrees at 7 bases. CDR3 length equals 15 residues. Germline V CDR1 and CDR2: SGHVS, FNYEAQ. The V segment lost 0 bases and the J segment 8 bases; nucleotides outside the gene matches: 9.

This clone occurred a few times. The chain is built from TRBV5-6 and TRBJ1-2, with a weak D call TRBD1 (6 bases). Trimming pared 0 bases from V and 2 bases from J, leaving 17 bases between. From germline, CDR1 is SGHDT and CDR2 YYEEEE. CDR3 length equals 17 residues. As DNA, the CDR3 is TGTGCCAGCAGCTTGGAGGACAGTGCCCTATCAAACTATGGCTACACCTTC. Encoded protein: CASSLEDSALSNYGYTF.

This chain joins TRBV6-5 and TRBJ2-5, with 8 bases that match TRBD2. V was pared by 2 bases and J by 4 bases, with 9 bases of the junction left unmatched. This CDR3 contains 16 residues. Per the germline V gene, CDR1 is MNHEY and CDR2 is SVGAGI. CDR3 DNA: TGTGCCAGCAGTTACGGGCGGGGGGTCCCCTCAGAGACCCAGTACTTC. Translated, it gives CASSYGRGVPSETQYF.

This clone was picked up one time. This chain uses TRBV25-1 with TRBJ2-1; 10 nucleotides align to TRBD1. The CDR3 runs to 16 residues. Trimming removed 7 bases from V and 5 bases from J; junction bases left unmatched: 11. Per germline, CDR1 MGHDK and CDR2 SYGVNS. CDR3 in amino acids: CASTRRPGTGDNEQFF. In DNA, the CDR3 is TGTGCCAGCACTCGAAGGCCCGGGACAGGGGACAATGAGCAGTTCTTC.

J is TRBJ2-4 and V is TRBV24-1; 9 bases fit TRBD2. CDR1 is KGHDR, CDR2 SFDVKD, per germline. The V and J ends lost 9 bases and 8 bases, in that order; junction bases with no gene match: 13. The CDR3 runs to 15 residues. CDR3 nucleotides: TGTGCCACCCCTAGCGGGGTTGGCCCTGGGGACATTCAGTACTTC. This sequence encodes CATPSGVGPGDIQYF.

Turning to this clone: Other DNA sequences within the sample encode an identical CDR3. The V gene is TRBV4-3, the J gene TRBJ1-5; D is unresolved. Germline V CDR1 and CDR2: LGHNA, YSLEER. The CDR3 is 13 amino acids. V was clipped by 0 bases and J by 7 bases, with 7 bases between them. CDR3 region: CASSQDGGQPQHF. DNA for the CDR3: TGCGCCAGCAGCCAAGACGGAGGGCAGCCCCAGCATTTT.

The chain combines TRBV7-9 with TRBJ2-1; D remains unclear. The CDR3 extends over 11 amino acids. Germline CDR1 and CDR2: SEHNR and FQNEAQ (reference sequence). The V end lost 2 bases, the J end lost 16 bases, and 12 bases lay between the germline ends. CDR3 DNA: TGTGCCAGCAGCTTAAACTTGCGGTGCTTCTTC. This translates into CASSLNLRCFF.

The chain combines TRBV9 with TRBJ2-3, with 8 nucleotides matching TRBD2. The V and J ends lost 3 bases and 6 bases, in that order; junction bases with no gene match: 6. This CDR3 has 14 amino acids. Germline V gene sequence: CDR1 SGDLS, CDR2 YYNGEE. The CDR3 nucleotides read TGTGCCAGCAGCGGAAGCGGGAGTGCGGATACGCAGTATTTT. Translation gives CASSGSGSADTQYF.

The chain has TRBV6-5 and TRBJ1-2; D is perhaps TRBD1 (6 bases). Trimming removed 7 bases at V and 5 bases at J, with 20 bases between. The V gene's germline CDR1 is MNHEY and CDR2 SVGAGI. The CDR3 runs 15 residues. The CDR3 spells CASTPTGPPHYGYTF. The CDR3 bases are TGTGCCAGCACTCCGACAGGTCCTCCTCATTATGGCTACACCTTC.

This clone was seen a handful of times. The rearrangement links TRBV3-1 (or the pseudogene TRBV3-2) to TRBJ2-5; D is possibly TRBD1 (6 bases). The V gene's germline CDR1 is LGHDT and CDR2 YNNKEL (reference sequence). The CDR3 extends over 15 amino acids. Trimming took off 2 bases at V and 1 base at J, with 11 bases between the two ends. The CDR3 nucleotides read TGTGCCAGCAGCCAACCTGACAGGTTCCAAGAGACCCAGTACTTC. The encoded protein is CASSQPDRFQETQYF.

This chain joins TRBV27 and TRBJ2-7, with D perhaps being TRBD1 or TRBD2 (6 bases each). The CDR3 runs to 13 residues. CDR1 is MNHEY and CDR2 is SMNVEV in the germline V gene (reference sequence). The germline V and J ends were trimmed by 0 bases and 5 bases, with 8 bases remaining between them. Written as DNA, the CDR3 is TGTGCCAGCAGTTTATCTAGGGGGGACGAGCAGTACTTC. It specifies CASSLSRGDEQYF.

The V call is TRBV6-5, the J call TRBJ2-5; the match to TRBD1 covers 7 bases. The CDR3 spans 15 residues. The junction had 11 bases not matched to a gene; V was cut back by 6 bases and J by 4 bases. CDR1 and CDR2 (germline): MNHEY, SVGAGI. As DNA, the CDR3 is TGTGCCAGCAGCGCAGGGGGTCTTAGCAGAGAGACCCAGTACTTC. Its translation is CASSAGGLSRETQYF.

V is TRBV7-8 and J is TRBJ2-7, with D maybe TRBD2 (5 bases). CDR1 and CDR2 from the germline V gene are SGHVS and FQNEAQ. The CDR3 spans 14 residues. V was trimmed by 3 bases and J by 5 bases, leaving 14 bases between them. For the CDR3, the DNA is TGTGCCAGCAGCTTTGAGCCGTGGGGAGACGAGCAGTACTTC. It is translated as CASSFEPWGDEQYF. Using reference TRBV7-8 and TRBJ2-7 for the parts outside the CDR3, the full variable domain is GAGVSQSPRYKVAKRGQDVALRCDPISGHVSLFWYQQALGQGPEFLTYFQNEAQLDKSGLPSDRFFAERPEGSVSTLKIQRTQQEDSAVYLCASSFEPWGDEQYFGPGTRLTVT.

The gene calls are TRBV2 and TRBJ2-7; TRBD2 agrees at 10 bases. Germline assignment: CDR1 SNHLY and CDR2 FYNNEI. Unmatched junction bases numbered 9, after V lost 6 bases and J lost 4 bases. The CDR3 is made up of 15 amino acids. The CDR3 region is CASRSTSGKGYEQYF. The CDR3 DNA sequence: TGTGCCAGCAGGTCTACTAGCGGGAAGGGGTACGAGCAGTACTTC.